These T cell receptor beta chains were read from a single sample in a study of blood T cell repertoires in COVID-19. Only in-frame clones appear in the TCRdb table, and some are missing; sequencing was by immunoSEQ multiplex PCR. This repertoire shows approximately 260,000 clones, approximately 80% found once; its top ten account for 8% to 9.5%. The sequencing input was peripheral blood. These receptors were taken from a human donor in a cohort sampled during active COVID-19. The CDR3 runs from the conserved cysteine through the conserved F or W. Fields, in order: D gene, J gene, clone size, V gene, CDR3 length, CDR3 protein, CDR3 DNA. D genes are given only for firm matches. The size entry is marked missing in some rows and otherwise reads once, few, many or a size class.

NA,TRBJ2-7,NA,TRBV10-3,12,CAIATATYEQYF,TGTGCCATCGCTACAGCCACCTACGAGCAGTACTTC
TRBD1,TRBJ2-3,once,TRBV6-5,15,CASGRTGVSADTQYF,TGTGCCAGCGGCAGAACAGGGGTATCGGCAGATACGCAGTATTTT
NA,TRBJ2-7,NA,TRBV29-1,13,CSASSSALYEQYF,TGCAGCGCTTCATCCAGTGCCCTCTACGAGCAGTACTTC
NA,TRBJ2-5,once,TRBV12-3/TRBV12-4,13,CASSSQRWETQYF,TGTGCCAGCAGTTCCCAGCGGTGGGAGACCCAGTACTTC
TRBD2,TRBJ2-5,NA,TRBV19,17,CASSGNHLLAGDGNQYF,TGTGCCAGTAGTGGAAATCACTTACTAGCGGGAGATGGTAACCAGTACTTC
NA,TRBJ1-2,NA,TRBV6-5,13,CASSSTGKNGYTF,TGTGCCAGCAGTTCGACAGGAAAGAATGGCTACACCTTC
TRBD1,TRBJ1-2,NA,TRBV12-3/TRBV12-4,13,CASTPGQGYGYTF,TGTGCCAGCACCCCGGGACAGGGCTATGGCTACACCTTC
NA,TRBJ1-5,few,TRBV6-2/TRBV6-3,15,CASSLPTVTNQPQHF,TGTGCCAGCAGTCTTCCGACAGTGACAAATCAGCCCCAGCATTTT
TRBD1,TRBJ1-5,NA,TRBV6-2/TRBV6-3,15,CASSRGQGNNQPQHF,TGTGCCAGCAGCCGCGGACAGGGAAACAATCAGCCCCAGCATTTT
TRBD1,TRBJ1-1,NA,TRBV27,16,CASSPIGDRENTEAFF,TGTGCCAGCAGTCCTATAGGGGACAGGGAGAACACTGAAGCTTTCTTT
TRBD1,TRBJ1-1,few,TRBV5-1,15,CASSRHQTGESEAFF,TGCGCCAGCAGCAGACATCAGACAGGGGAGTCTGAAGCTTTCTTT
NA,TRBJ2-3,NA,TRBV4-1,16,CASSQDLGRGTTTQYF,TGCGCCAGCAGCCAAGATCTAGGAAGGGGCACCACTACGCAGTATTTT
NA,TRBJ1-2,NA,TRBV19,14,CASSNRGGNYGYTF,TGTGCCAGTAGTAATCGGGGAGGGAACTATGGCTACACCTTC
NA,TRBJ2-4,few,TRBV11-2,17,CASSLDWLAINKNIQYF,TGTGCCAGCAGCTTAGATTGGCTAGCGATAAACAAAAACATTCAGTACTTC
TRBD1,TRBJ1-5,NA,TRBV7-2,18,CASSPRTGGARVGQPQHF,TGTGCCAGCAGCCCTAGGACAGGGGGCGCGAGAGTGGGTCAGCCCCAGCATTTT
TRBD1,TRBJ2-7,NA,TRBV7-2,14,CASSSRQGWYEQYF,TGTGCCAGCAGCTCTCGACAGGGTTGGTACGAGCAGTACTTC
TRBD1,TRBJ1-5,NA,TRBV19,19,CASSYRGTGGSYSNQPQHF,TGTGCCAGTTCGTATCGGGGGACAGGGGGCTCTTATAGCAATCAGCCCCAGCATTTT
TRBD1,TRBJ1-5,NA,TRBV28,15,CASSQDRGGNQPQHF,TGTGCCAGCAGTCAGGACAGGGGGGGCAATCAGCCCCAGCATTTT
TRBD1,TRBJ1-2,NA,TRBV9,13,CASSQTGSYGYTF,TGTGCCAGCAGCCAGACAGGGAGCTATGGCTACACCTTC